One and the same sample provided the 16 T cell receptor beta chains below, sequenced in a study of blood T cell repertoires in COVID-19. Assay: immunoSEQ multiplex PCR; the TCRdb copy retains only in-frame clones and omits some. Seen here are some 220,000 clones, 80% to 90% observed once, and the top ten hold around 3.5%. The sequencing sample was made of PBMCs or T cells enriched from blood (not recorded which). Receptors were obtained from a woman aged 40 to 50 with acute COVID-19.

The chain has TRBV6-5 and TRBJ1-1; weak D call: TRBD1 (6 bases). Germline-derived CDR1 and CDR2 are MNHEY and SVGAGI. CDR3 length: 13 residues. Between the trimmed V and J ends, which lost 4 bases and 1 base, there was a span of 7 bases. CDR3: CASSLDRNTEAFF. The CDR3 bases are TGTGCCAGCAGTTTGGACAGGAACACTGAAGCTTTCTTT.

This clone appeared a single time. The V gene is TRBV7-9, the J gene TRBJ1-2, with a weak D call TRBD1 (5 bases). The V end was cut by 5 bases, the J end by 8 bases, with 12 bases between. CDR1 is SEHNR, CDR2 FQNEAQ, per germline (reference sequence). CDR3 length: 12 amino acids. The CDR3 region is CASSPDSSGYTF. The CDR3 DNA sequence: TGTGCCAGCAGCCCCGACAGTAGCGGCTACACCTTC.

The chain joins TRBV9 to TRBJ1-1, with TRBD1 matching 9 bases. The ends lost 0 bases at V and 1 base at J; junction bases unmatched: 4. Germline V gene data show CDR1 as SGDLS and CDR2 as YYNGEE. The CDR3 is 16 amino acids. The CDR3 DNA is TGTGCCAGCAGCGTAGATGTGACAGGGGGGAACACTGAAGCTTTCTTT. Its translation is CASSVDVTGGNTEAFF.

The CDR3 coding sequence is TGTGCCAGCAAAATTGGGACAGTTAGTGGCCCAGAAGCTTTCTTT. Its translation is CASKIGTVSGPEAFF. The genes are TRBV7-9 and TRBJ1-1, with 7 positions matching TRBD1. Per germline, CDR1 SEHNR and CDR2 FQNEAQ (reference sequence). The V segment lost 7 bases and the J segment 8 bases; nucleotides outside the gene matches: 16. The CDR3 covers 15 residues.

J is TRBJ1-6 and V is TRBV19; TRBD1 aligns across 9 bases. The length of the CDR3 is 14 residues. V trimming: 5 bases; J trimming: 10 bases; junction bases outside the gene matches: 6. Looked up from germline, CDR1 is LNHDA and CDR2 is SQIVND (reference sequence). For the CDR3, the DNA is TGTGCCAGTAGTCCGGGACAGGGTCGATCACCCCTCCACTTT. Translation gives CASSPGQGRSPLHF.

The CDR3 loop reads CASSPRGTVYEQYV. The DNA for the CDR3 is TGTGCCAGCAGCCCCCGGGGGACGGTCTACGAGCAGTACGTC. The chain links TRBV13 to TRBJ2-7; TRBD2 is a possible D gene (6 bases). The germline CDR1 and CDR2 sequences are PRHDT and FYEKMQ (reference sequence). Trimming took 5 bases from V and 3 from J, leaving 14 bases between them. This CDR3 region has 14 residues.

This chain uses TRBV29-1 with TRBJ2-1; TRBD1 matches 8 bases. Per the germline V gene, CDR1 is SQVTM and CDR2 is ANQGSEA. V lost 4 bases and J lost 0; bases outside the gene matches: 2. CDR3 length: 14 residues. The CDR3 loop is CSVGTGSSYNEQFF. Here the CDR3 DNA reads TGCAGCGTTGGGACAGGGAGCTCCTACAATGAGCAGTTCTTC.

The CDR3 loop reads CASSNRVSDTQYF. The CDR3 nucleotides are TGTGCCAGCAGCAACAGGGTTTCAGATACGCAGTATTTT. The rearrangement uses TRBV7-2 and TRBJ2-3; D possibly corresponds to TRBD1 (6 bases). Trimming pared 5 bases from V and 4 bases from J, leaving 10 bases between. The CDR3 length is 13 residues. From germline, CDR1 is SGHTA and CDR2 FQGNSA. The whole variable domain, remainder taken from reference TRBV7-2 and TRBJ2-3, is GAGVSQSPSNKVTEKGKDVELRCDPISGHTALYWYRQSLGQGLEFLIYFQGNSAPDKSGLPSDRFSAERTGGSVSTLTIQRTQQEDSAVYLCASSNRVSDTQYFGPGTRLTVL.

This chain uses TRBV5-1 with TRBJ2-7, with 8 bases matching TRBD1. V gave up 3 bases and J gave up 2 bases; unmatched junction bases: 4. Per the germline V gene, CDR1 is SGHRS and CDR2 is YFSETQ. The CDR3 covers 14 residues. Here the CDR3 DNA reads TGCGCCAGCAGCTGGGGGACAGGAACCTACGAGCAGTACTTC. Its translation: CASSWGTGTYEQYF.

The chain links TRBV29-1 to TRBJ1-2, with 9 bases lining up with TRBD1. V dropped 7 bases and J dropped 7; count of bases not matched to a gene: 7. The CDR3 spans 12 residues. Germline lookup yields CDR1 SQVTM and CDR2 ANQGSEA. The CDR3 DNA reads TGCAGCGCCACAGGGGGCTCGGCTGGCTACACCTTC. This translates into CSATGGSAGYTF.

The J gene is TRBJ2-3, the V gene TRBV7-2; D perhaps matches TRBD2 (7 bases). V lost 0 bases and J 3 bases, leaving 13 bases between the germline ends. The CDR3 has 16 residues. CDR1 is SGHTA and CDR2 is FQGNSA in the germline V gene. CDR3 in amino acids: CASSLAGGRLTDTQYF. The CDR3 DNA follows: TGTGCCAGCAGCTTAGCGGGGGGGCGTCTAACAGATACGCAGTATTTT.

V and J are TRBV7-2 and TRBJ2-3; 8 positions agree with TRBD2. Losses at the gene ends were 4 bases for V and 4 bases for J; bases not matched to a gene: 16. The CDR3 length is 18 residues. CDR1 and CDR2 from the germline V gene are SGHTA and FQGNSA. In DNA form, the CDR3 reads TGTGCCAGCAGCTCGTTCATTCCTCGCAGCGGGGGAGCAGATACGCAGTATTTT. It is translated as CASSSFIPRSGGADTQYF.

This rearrangement joins TRBV5-4 to TRBJ1-2; 7 nucleotides agree with TRBD1. V shed 3 bases, J shed 2 bases, and the junction held 4 bases outside the gene matches. The germline V gene has CDR1 SGHNT and CDR2 YYREEE (reference sequence). There are 14 residues in the CDR3. The CDR3: CASSYDRANYGYTF. In DNA form, the CDR3 reads TGTGCCAGCAGCTACGACAGGGCGAACTATGGCTACACCTTC.

The chain recombines TRBV30 with TRBJ1-5; the D gene is possibly TRBD1 (6 bases). The V and J ends lost 1 base and 1 base respectively, with 14 bases between them. The CDR3 runs 16 residues. Germline CDR1 is GTSNPN and CDR2 is SVGIG (reference sequence). The CDR3 spells CAWSAQGLKSNQPQHF. CDR3 DNA sequence: TGTGCCTGGAGTGCACAGGGCCTGAAAAGCAATCAGCCCCAGCATTTT.

This chain links TRBV5-1 with TRBJ1-1; TRBD1 aligns across 8 bases. The CDR3 spans 16 residues. V lost 5 bases to trimming and J lost 2 bases; unmatched junction nucleotides: 11. CDR1 is SGHRS, CDR2 YFSETQ, per germline. CDR3 in amino acids: CASSFGTGGSNTEAFF. The CDR3 bases are TGCGCCAGCAGTTTCGGGACAGGTGGGTCCAACACTGAAGCTTTCTTT.

V gene TRBV13 combines with J gene TRBJ2-7; possibly TRBD2 for D (6 bases). CDR1 is PRHDT, CDR2 FYEKMQ, per germline (reference sequence). This CDR3 spans 14 amino acids. V shed 5 bases and J shed 2 bases, with 13 bases lying between them. CDR3 region: CASSLTGLTYEQYV. CDR3 coding DNA: TGTGCCAGCAGCCTCACGGGACTCACCTACGAGCAGTACGTC.